This TCR beta chain was captured in a study of T cell responses to AZD1222 COVID-19 vaccine. Germline V gene sequence: CDR1 SGDLS, CDR2 YYNGEE. V shed 3 bases and J 0 bases; nucleotides not matched to a gene: 7. The CDR3 length is 16 residues. The repertoire was sequenced with immunoSEQ multiplex PCR; TCRdb's copy has only in-frame clones and lacks some. There are about 180,000 clones in the sample; 75% to 90% occur only once, and approximately 6.9% lies in the top ten. The sample in question was peripheral blood, obtained on day 0 of AZD1222 vaccination. The chain uses TRBV9 and TRBJ2-3; 7 nucleotides agree with TRBD1. The source is an adult in good health. The DNA of the CDR3 is TGTGCCAGCAGCGAGGGGGCGGGCTATAGCACAGATACGCAGTATTTT. Protein sequence: CASSEGAGYSTDTQYF. The full variable domain, in which reference TRBV9 and TRBJ2-3 provide the parts outside the CDR3, is DSGVTQTPKHLITATGQRVTLRCSPRSGDLSVYWYQQSLDQGLQFLIQYYNGEERAKGNILERFSAQQFPDLHSELNLSSLELGDSALYFCASSEGAGYSTDTQYFGPGTRLTVL.